The 2 T cell receptor beta chains in this list originate from one sample, sequenced in a study of CD8 T cells in ankylosing spondylitis. MiXCR, applied by TCRdb to the 5' RACE reads, yields one record per CDR3 protein. The sample has roughly 230,000 distinct CDR3 sequences, 7.5% to 9.5% seen once. Sequencing was done on a sample of blood, either unsorted or a sorted T cell fraction (not recorded which). Receptors originate from a female donor with ankylosing spondylitis or in good health (not recorded which).

This clonotype was seen repeatedly, ten times or more. This chain uses TRBV4-3 with TRBJ2-5; TRBD2 matches 12 bases. V lost 4 bases to trimming and J lost 3 bases; unmatched junction nucleotides: 12. CDR1 and CDR2 (germline): LGHNA, YSLEER. The CDR3 consists of 18 residues. CDR3 protein: CASSLYRLAGAMEETQYF. CDR3 nucleotide sequence: TGCGCCAGCAGCCTGTACCGACTAGCGGGAGCGATGGAAGAGACCCAGTACTTC.

In its sample, this clonotype was seen many times. The chain couples TRBV6-2 or TRBV6-3 to TRBJ2-3; the D gene is possibly TRBD2 (6 bases). In germline, CDR1 is MNHEY, CDR2 SVGEGT. The CDR3 covers 14 residues. The ends were cut back, 2 bases at V and 5 bases at J, with 11 bases in the middle. The CDR3 protein is CASSYGGPGDTQYF. The DNA for the CDR3 is TGTGCCAGCAGTTACGGAGGGCCAGGAGATACGCAGTATTTT.